This TCR beta chain was sequenced during a study of vaccination and CD4 T cells after COVID-19. Treatment defined: roughly nine-day PBMC culture with coronavirus spike peptide pools or control peptides (ViraFEST assay). Germline lookup yields CDR1 SGHVS and CDR2 FNYEAQ. The CDR3 extends over 15 amino acids. Trimming cost V 4 bases and J 3 bases; bases outside gene matches: 8. Points on this clonotype: Its target is unknown.

CD4+ T cells that had been cultured provided DNA sequenced with the Oncomine TCR Beta short-read assay. TCRdb redid the calling of the PCR reads with MiXCR, one entry per CDR3 protein. The repertoire has 12,000 to 15,000 distinct CDR3 sequences, 53% of them found once; the top ten carry 10%. This TCR came from a human donor who had recovered from COVID-19. This chain links TRBV7-6 with TRBJ2-7; TRBD1 matches 8 bases. The input for sequencing was CD4+ T cells from blood, cultured in vitro, taken before SARS-CoV-2 vaccination. The CDR3 nucleotides read TGTGCCAGCAGCTCATCGAGGACAGGGTACTACGAGCAGTACTTC. As protein: CASSSSRTGYYEQYF.